Sequencing of this T cell receptor beta chain was carried out in a study of blood T cell repertoires in COVID-19. Across the whole study: T cells, B-cell-depleted T cells, or PBMCs supplied cDNA or gDNA.

The trim removed 3 bases at V and 8 bases at J, leaving 11 bases unmatched. The CDR3 extends over 15 amino acids. Germline assignment: CDR1 LGHDT and CDR2 YNNKEL (reference sequence). Measured with immunoSEQ multiplex PCR; TCRdb has only the in-frame clones, and not every one. The sample consists of 240,000 or so clones, about 82% of them appearing once. The clonotype originates from an elderly man with acute or convalescent COVID-19. The rearrangement joins TRBV3-1 (or the pseudogene TRBV3-2) to TRBJ2-3, with 7 bases lining up with TRBD1. The sequenced sample was peripheral blood. As DNA, the CDR3 is TGTGCCAGCAGCCAGAGGCGACAGGGTCGAGGTACGCAGTATTTT. This gives the protein CASSQRRQGRGTQYF.